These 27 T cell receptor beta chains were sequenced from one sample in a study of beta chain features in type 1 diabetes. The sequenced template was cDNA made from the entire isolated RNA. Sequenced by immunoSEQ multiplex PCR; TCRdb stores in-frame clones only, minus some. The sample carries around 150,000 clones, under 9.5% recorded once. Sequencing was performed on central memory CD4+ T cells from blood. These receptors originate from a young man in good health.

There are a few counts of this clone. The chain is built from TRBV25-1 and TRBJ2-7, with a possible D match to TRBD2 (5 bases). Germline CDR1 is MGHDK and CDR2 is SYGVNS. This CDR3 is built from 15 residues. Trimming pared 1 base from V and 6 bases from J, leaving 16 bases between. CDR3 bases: TGTGCCAGCAGTGAATTAGGAGGCAGAGCCGGCGAGCAGTACTTC. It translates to CASSELGGRAGEQYF.

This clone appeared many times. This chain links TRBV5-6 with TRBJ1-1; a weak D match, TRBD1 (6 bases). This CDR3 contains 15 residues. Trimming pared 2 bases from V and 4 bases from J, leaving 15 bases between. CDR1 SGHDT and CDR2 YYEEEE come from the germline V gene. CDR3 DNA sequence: TGTGCCAGCAGCTTTGTTGATGTCAGGGGCACTGAAGCTTTCTTT. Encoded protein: CASSFVDVRGTEAFF.

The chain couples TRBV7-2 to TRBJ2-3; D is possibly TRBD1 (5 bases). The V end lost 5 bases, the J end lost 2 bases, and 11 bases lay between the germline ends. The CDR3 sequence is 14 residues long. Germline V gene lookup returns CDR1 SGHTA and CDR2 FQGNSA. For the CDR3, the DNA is TGTGCCAGCAGCCTACAGGCCCCCACAGATACGCAGTATTTT. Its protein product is CASSLQAPTDTQYF.

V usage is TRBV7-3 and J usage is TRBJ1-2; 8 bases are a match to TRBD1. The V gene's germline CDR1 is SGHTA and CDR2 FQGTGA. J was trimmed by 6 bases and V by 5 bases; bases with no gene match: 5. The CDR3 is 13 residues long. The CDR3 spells CASSDRGLNGYTF. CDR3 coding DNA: TGTGCCAGCAGCGACAGGGGTCTCAATGGCTACACCTTC.

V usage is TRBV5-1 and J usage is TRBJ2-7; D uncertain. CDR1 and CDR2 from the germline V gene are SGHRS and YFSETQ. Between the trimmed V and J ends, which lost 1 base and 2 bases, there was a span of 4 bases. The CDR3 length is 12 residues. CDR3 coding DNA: TGCGCCAGCAGCTTGACTACCTACGAGCAGTACTTC. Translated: CASSLTTYEQYF.

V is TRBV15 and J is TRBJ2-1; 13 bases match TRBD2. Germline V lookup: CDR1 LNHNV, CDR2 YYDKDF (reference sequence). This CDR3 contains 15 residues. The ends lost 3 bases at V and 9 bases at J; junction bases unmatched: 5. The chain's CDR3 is CATSRGLAGRGEQFF. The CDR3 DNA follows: TGTGCCACCAGCAGGGGACTAGCGGGGAGAGGTGAGCAGTTCTTC.

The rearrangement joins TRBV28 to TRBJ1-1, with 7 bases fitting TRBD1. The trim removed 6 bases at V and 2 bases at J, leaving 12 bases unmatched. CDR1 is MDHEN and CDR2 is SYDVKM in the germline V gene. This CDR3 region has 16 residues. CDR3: CASSRQGSALNTEAFF. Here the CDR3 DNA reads TGTGCCAGCAGCCGACAGGGCTCAGCGCTAAACACTGAAGCTTTCTTT.

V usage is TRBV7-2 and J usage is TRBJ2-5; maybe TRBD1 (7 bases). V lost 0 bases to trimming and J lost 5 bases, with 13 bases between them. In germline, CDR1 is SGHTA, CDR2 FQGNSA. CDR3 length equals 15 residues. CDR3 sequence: CASSLASSGGETQYF. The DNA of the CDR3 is TGTGCCAGCAGCTTAGCCTCATCAGGGGGGGAGACCCAGTACTTC.

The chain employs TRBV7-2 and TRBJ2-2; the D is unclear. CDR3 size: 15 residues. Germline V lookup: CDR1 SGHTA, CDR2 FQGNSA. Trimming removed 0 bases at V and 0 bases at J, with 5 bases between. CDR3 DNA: TGTGCCAGCAGCTTAGCATCTACGAACACCGGGGAGCTGTTTTTT. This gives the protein CASSLASTNTGELFF.

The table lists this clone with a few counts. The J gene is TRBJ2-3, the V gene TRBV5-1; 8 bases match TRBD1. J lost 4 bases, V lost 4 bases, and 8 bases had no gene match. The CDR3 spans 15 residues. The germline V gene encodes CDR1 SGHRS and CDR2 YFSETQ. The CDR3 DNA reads TGCGCCAGCAGCCTCCGGACAGGGTGGGCAGATACGCAGTATTTT. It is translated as CASSLRTGWADTQYF.

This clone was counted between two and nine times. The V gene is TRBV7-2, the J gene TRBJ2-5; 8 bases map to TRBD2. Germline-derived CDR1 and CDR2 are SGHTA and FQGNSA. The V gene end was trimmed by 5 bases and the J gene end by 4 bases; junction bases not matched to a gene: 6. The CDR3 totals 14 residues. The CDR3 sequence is CASSHGGVTETQYF. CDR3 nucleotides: TGTGCCAGCAGCCACGGGGGGGTCACAGAGACCCAGTACTTC. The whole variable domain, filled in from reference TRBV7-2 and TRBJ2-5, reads GAGVSQSPSNKVTEKGKDVELRCDPISGHTALYWYRQSLGQGLEFLIYFQGNSAPDKSGLPSDRFSAERTGGSVSTLTIQRTQQEDSAVYLCASSHGGVTETQYFGPGTRLLVL.

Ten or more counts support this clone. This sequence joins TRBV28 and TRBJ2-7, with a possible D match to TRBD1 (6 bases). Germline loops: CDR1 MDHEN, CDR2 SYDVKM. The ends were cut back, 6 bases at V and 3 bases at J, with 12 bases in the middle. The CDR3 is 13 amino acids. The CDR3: CASSLGQFYEQYF. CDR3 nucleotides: TGTGCCAGCAGCCTGGGACAATTCTACGAGCAGTACTTC.

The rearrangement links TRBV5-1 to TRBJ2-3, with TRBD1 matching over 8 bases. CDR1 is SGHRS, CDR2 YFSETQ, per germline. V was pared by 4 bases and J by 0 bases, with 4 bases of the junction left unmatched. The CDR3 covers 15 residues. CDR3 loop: CASSPGQASTDTQYF. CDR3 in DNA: TGCGCCAGCAGCCCGGGACAGGCTAGCACAGATACGCAGTATTTT.

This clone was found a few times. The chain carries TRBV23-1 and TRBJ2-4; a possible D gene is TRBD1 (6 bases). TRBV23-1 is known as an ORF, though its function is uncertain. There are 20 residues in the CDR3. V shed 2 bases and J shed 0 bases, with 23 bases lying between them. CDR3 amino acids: CASSQPRDIISLVAKNIQYF. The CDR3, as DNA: TGCGCCAGCAGTCAACCCCGGGACATCATCAGTTTGGTAGCCAAAAACATTCAGTACTTC.

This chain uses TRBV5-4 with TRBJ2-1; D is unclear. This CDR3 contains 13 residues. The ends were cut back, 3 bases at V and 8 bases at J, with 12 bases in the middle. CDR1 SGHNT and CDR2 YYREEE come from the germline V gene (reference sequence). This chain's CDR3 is CASSSRGLDEQFF. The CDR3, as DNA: TGTGCCAGCAGCTCCCGCGGTTTAGATGAGCAGTTCTTC.

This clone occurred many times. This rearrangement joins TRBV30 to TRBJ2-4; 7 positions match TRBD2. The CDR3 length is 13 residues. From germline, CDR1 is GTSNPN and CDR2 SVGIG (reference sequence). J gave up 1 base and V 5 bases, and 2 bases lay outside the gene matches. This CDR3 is CAWGLGAKNIQYF. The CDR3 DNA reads TGTGCCTGGGGACTAGGGGCCAAAAACATTCAGTACTTC.

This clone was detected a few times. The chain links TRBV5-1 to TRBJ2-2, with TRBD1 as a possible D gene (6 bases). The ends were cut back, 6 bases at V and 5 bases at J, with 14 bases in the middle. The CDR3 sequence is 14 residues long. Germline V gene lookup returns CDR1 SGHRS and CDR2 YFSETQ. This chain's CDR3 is CASTQGFETGELFF. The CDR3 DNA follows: TGCGCCAGCACACAGGGATTTGAGACCGGGGAGCTGTTTTTT.

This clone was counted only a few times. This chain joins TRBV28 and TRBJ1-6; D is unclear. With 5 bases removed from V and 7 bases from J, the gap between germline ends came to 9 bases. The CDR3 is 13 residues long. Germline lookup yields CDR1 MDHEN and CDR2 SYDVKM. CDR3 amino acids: CASSLPLNSPLHF. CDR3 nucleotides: TGTGCCAGCAGTCTCCCTTTAAATTCACCCCTCCACTTT.

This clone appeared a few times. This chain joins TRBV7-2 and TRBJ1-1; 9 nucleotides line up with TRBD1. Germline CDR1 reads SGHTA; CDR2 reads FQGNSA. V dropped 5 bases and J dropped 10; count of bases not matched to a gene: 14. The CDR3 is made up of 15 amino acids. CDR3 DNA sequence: TGTGCCAGCAGCACTTTTACAGGGGGCGCAGGCGCAGCTTTCTTT. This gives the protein CASSTFTGGAGAAFF.

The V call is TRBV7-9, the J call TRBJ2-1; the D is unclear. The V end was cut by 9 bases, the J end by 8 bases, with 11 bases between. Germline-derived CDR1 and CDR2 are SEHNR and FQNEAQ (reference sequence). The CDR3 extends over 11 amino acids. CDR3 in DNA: TGTGCCAGTGGTAATGCGTATGAGCAGTTCTTC. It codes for CASGNAYEQFF.

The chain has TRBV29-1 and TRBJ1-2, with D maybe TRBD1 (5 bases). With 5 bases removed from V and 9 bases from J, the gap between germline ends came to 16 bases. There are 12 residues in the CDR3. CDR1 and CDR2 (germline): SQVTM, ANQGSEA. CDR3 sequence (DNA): TGCAGCGTTCAACTGGGGGGGATAAGCTACACCTTC. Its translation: CSVQLGGISYTF.

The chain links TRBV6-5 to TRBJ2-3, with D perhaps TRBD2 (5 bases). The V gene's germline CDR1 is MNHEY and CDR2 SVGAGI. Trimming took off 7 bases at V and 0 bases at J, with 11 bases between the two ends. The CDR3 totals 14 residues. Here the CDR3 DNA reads TGTGCCAGCAACCCGAGGGCTAGCACAGATACGCAGTATTTT. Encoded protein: CASNPRASTDTQYF.

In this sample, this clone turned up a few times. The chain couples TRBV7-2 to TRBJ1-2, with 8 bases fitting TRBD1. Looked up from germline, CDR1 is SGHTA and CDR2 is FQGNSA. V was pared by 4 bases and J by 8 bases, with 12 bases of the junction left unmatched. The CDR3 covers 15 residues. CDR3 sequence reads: CASSSSDRGTRGYTF. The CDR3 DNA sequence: TGTGCCAGCAGCTCGTCCGACAGGGGAACTAGGGGCTACACCTTC. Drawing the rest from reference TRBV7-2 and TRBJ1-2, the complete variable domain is GAGVSQSPSNKVTEKGKDVELRCDPISGHTALYWYRQSLGQGLEFLIYFQGNSAPDKSGLPSDRFSAERTGGSVSTLTIQRTQQEDSAVYLCASSSSDRGTRGYTFGSGTRLTVV.

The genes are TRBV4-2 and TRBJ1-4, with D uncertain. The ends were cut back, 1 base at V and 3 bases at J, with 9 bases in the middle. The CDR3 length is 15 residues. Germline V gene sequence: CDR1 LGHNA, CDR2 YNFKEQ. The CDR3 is CASSQVGGSNEKLFF. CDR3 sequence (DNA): TGTGCCAGCAGCCAAGTGGGAGGGTCTAATGAAAAACTGTTTTTT.

CDR3 loop: CASSPQGNYGYTF. The CDR3 nucleotides read TGTGCCAGCAGCCCACAGGGAAACTATGGCTACACCTTC. This chain links TRBV7-3 with TRBJ1-2, with a tentative D call TRBD1 (6 bases). The CDR3 has 13 amino acids. Trimming removed 5 bases from V and 2 bases from J, with 9 bases in between. Germline V gene data show CDR1 as SGHTA and CDR2 as FQGTGA.

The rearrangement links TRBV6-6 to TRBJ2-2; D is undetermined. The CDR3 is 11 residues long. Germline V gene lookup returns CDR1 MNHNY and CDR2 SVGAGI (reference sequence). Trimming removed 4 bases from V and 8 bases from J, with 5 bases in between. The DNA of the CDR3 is TGTGCCAGCAGTTTCAGTGGGGAGCTGTTTTTT. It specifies CASSFSGELFF.

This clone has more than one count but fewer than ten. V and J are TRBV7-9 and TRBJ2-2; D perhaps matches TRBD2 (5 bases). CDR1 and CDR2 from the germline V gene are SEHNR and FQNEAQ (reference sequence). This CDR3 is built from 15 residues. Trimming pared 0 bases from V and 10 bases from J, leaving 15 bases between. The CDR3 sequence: CASSLAVNSGEELFF. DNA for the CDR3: TGTGCCAGCAGCTTAGCGGTGAACTCCGGGGAGGAGCTGTTTTTT.